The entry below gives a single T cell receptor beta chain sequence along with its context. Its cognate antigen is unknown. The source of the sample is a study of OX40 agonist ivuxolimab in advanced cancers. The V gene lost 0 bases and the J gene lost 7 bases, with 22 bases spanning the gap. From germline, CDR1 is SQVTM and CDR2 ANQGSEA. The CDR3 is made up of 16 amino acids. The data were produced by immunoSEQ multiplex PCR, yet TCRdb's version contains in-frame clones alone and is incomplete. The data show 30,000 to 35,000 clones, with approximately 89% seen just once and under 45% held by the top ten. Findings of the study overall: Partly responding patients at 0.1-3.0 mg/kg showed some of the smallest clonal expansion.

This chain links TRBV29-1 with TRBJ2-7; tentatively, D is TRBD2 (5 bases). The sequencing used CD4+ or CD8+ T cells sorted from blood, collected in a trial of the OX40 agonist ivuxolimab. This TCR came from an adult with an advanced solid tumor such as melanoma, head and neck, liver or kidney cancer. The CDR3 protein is CSVEDLIFGVMGEQYF. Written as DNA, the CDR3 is TGCAGCGTTGAAGATCTTATTTTCGGGGTCATGGGGGAGCAGTACTTC.